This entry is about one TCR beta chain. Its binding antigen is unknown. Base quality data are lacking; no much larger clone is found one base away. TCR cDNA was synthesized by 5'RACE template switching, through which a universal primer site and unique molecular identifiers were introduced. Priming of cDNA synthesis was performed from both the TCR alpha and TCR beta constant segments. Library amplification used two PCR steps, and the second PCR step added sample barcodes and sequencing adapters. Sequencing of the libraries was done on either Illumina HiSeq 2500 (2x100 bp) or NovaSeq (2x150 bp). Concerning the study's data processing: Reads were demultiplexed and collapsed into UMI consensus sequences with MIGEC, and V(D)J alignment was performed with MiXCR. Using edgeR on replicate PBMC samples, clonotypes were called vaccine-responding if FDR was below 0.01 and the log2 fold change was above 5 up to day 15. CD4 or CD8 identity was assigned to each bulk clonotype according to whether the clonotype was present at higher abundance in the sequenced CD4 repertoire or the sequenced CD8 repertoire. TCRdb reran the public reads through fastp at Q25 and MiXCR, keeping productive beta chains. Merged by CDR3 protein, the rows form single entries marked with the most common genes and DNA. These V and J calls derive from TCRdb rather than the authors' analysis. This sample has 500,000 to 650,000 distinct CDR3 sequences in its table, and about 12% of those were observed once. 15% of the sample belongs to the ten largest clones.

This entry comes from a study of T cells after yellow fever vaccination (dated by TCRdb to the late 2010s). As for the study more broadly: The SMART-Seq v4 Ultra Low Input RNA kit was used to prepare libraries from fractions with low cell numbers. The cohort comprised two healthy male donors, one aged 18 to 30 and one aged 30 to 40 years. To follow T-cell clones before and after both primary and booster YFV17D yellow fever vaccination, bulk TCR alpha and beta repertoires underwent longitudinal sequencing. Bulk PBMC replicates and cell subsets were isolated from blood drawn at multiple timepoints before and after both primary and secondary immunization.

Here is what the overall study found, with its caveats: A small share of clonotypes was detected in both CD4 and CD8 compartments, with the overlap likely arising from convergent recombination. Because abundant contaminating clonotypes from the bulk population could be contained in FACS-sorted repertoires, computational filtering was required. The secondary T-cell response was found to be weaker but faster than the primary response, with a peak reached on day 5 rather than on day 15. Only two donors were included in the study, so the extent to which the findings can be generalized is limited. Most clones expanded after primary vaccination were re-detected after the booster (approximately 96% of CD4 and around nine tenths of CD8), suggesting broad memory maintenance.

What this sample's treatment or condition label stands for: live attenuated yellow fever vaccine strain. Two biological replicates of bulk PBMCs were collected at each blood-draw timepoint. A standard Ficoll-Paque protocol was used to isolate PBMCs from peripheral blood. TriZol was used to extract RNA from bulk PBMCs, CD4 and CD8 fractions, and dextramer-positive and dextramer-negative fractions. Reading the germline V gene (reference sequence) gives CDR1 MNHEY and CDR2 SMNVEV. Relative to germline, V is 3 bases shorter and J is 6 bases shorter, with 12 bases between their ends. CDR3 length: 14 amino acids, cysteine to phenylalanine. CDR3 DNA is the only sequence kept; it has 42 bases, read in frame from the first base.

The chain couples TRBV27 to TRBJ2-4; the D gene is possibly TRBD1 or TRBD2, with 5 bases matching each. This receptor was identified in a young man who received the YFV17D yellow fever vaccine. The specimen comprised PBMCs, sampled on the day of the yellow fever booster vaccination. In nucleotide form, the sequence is TGTGCCAGCAGTTTGTCCGGGGACGGAAACATTCAGTACTTC. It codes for CASSLSGDGNIQYF.